These T cell receptor beta chains were read from a single sample in a study of preoperative IRX-2 immunotherapy in early breast cancer. The table came from immunoSEQ multiplex PCR; TCRdb's copy has only in-frame clones and leaves some out. This sample has about 43,000 clones, with approximately 94% found just once. The sequencing used tumor tissue, collected after IRX-2 immunotherapy. Source of these receptors: a human donor with breast cancer. Both conserved end residues are part of each CDR3. D genes are given only for firm matches. Clone size appears in some rows only: once, few, many, or a class for an expanded clone.

once NA TRBJ1-4 11 TRBV30 CAWGTSEKLFF TGTGCCTGGGGGACGAGTGAAAAACTGTTTTTT
NA TRBD1 TRBJ2-5 15 TRBV5-6 CASSLGDRGGKTQYF TGTGCCAGCAGCTTGGGGGACAGGGGCGGGAAGACCCAGTACTTC
NA NA TRBJ2-3 12 TRBV18 CASSYSTDTQYF TGTGCCAGCTCCTACAGCACAGATACGCAGTATTTT
NA NA TRBJ1-2 17 TRBV7-9 CASSLAFRRGAGYGYTF TGTGCCAGCAGCTTAGCTTTCAGACGGGGGGCTGGCTATGGCTACACCTTC
once NA TRBJ2-1 15 TRBV30 CAWSVVPLSHNEQFF TGTGCCTGGAGTGTTGTTCCGCTATCCCACAATGAGCAGTTCTTC
NA TRBD2 TRBJ2-7 14 TRBV6-5 CASSRLAGVYEQYF TGTGCCAGCAGTCGACTAGCGGGAGTATACGAGCAGTACTTC
NA TRBD1 TRBJ2-1 13 TRBV7-8 CASRVRGRNEQFF TGTGCCAGCCGCGTTAGGGGGCGGAATGAGCAGTTCTTC
NA TRBD2 TRBJ2-7 14 TRBV27 CASSPSLAGGEQYF TGTGCCAGCAGTCCCAGCCTAGCGGGAGGCGAGCAGTACTTC
NA NA TRBJ2-2 14 TRBV4-1 CASSQTQGPGELFF TGCGCCAGCAGCCAAACCCAGGGCCCCGGGGAGCTGTTTTTT
NA TRBD2 TRBJ2-2 16 TRBV7-3 CASSTERGVNTGELFF TGTGCCAGCAGCACTGAGCGGGGGGTGAACACCGGGGAGCTGTTTTTT
NA TRBD2 TRBJ2-1 19 TRBV4-3 CASSQELAGGRSSYNEQFF TGCGCCAGCAGCCAAGAACTAGCGGGGGGGCGGAGCTCCTACAATGAGCAGTTCTTC
NA NA TRBJ1-3 15 TRBV19 CASVSVTGTGNTIYF TGTGCCAGCGTTTCCGTAACAGGGACTGGAAACACCATATATTTT
NA NA TRBJ1-4 17 TRBV28 CASSSPLGLRTNEKLFF TGTGCCAGCAGTTCCCCGTTGGGGTTGAGAACTAATGAAAAACTGTTTTTT
NA NA TRBJ2-2 14 TRBV28 CASGARPELGELFF TGTGCCAGCGGGGCCCGCCCGGAGCTCGGGGAGCTGTTTTTT
NA TRBD1 TRBJ1-2 16 TRBV9 CASSSGQPPRYYGYTF TGTGCCAGCAGCTCGGGACAGCCACCCCGATACTATGGCTACACCTTC
NA NA TRBJ2-6 15 TRBV7-3 CASSPNLSGANVLTF TGTGCCAGCAGCCCAAACCTATCTGGGGCCAACGTCCTGACTTTC
NA TRBD1 TRBJ2-2 15 TRBV7-2 CASSRSTGGHGELFF TGTGCCAGCAGCAGGTCGACAGGGGGTCACGGGGAGCTGTTTTTT
NA TRBD2 TRBJ2-4 16 TRBV5-4 CASSLDSGLAGNIQYF TGTGCCAGCAGCTTGGATTCTGGACTAGCGGGAAACATTCAGTACTTC
NA NA TRBJ1-1 12 TRBV28 CASRPPGTEAFF TGTGCCAGCAGACCCCCCGGGACTGAAGCTTTCTTT
NA NA TRBJ2-3 16 TRBV23-1 CASSQSPGEITDTQYF TGCGCCAGCAGTCAATCCCCAGGAGAGATAACAGATACGCAGTATTTT
NA TRBD1 TRBJ2-5 16 TRBV7-9 CASSPHGTGVQETQYF TGTGCCAGCAGCCCCCACGGCACAGGGGTCCAAGAGACCCAGTACTTC
NA NA TRBJ2-7 15 TRBV7-2 CASSFTNGSPYEQYF TGTGCCAGCAGCTTCACTAACGGGAGCCCCTACGAGCAGTACTTC
NA NA TRBJ2-7 14 TRBV7-9 CASSHTSSSYEQYF TGTGCCAGCAGTCATACTAGCAGCAGTTACGAGCAGTACTTC
NA NA TRBJ1-1 13 TRBV5-8 CASSYDSSTYAFF TGTGCCAGCAGCTATGACAGTTCTACCTACGCTTTCTTT
NA NA TRBJ2-1 13 TRBV5-4 CASSLEPEGEQFF TGTGCCAGCAGCTTGGAACCGGAAGGTGAGCAGTTCTTC
NA NA TRBJ2-2 15 TRBV6-5 CASSYFTYAPGELFF TGTGCCAGCAGTTACTTTACGTATGCCCCCGGGGAGCTGTTTTTT
NA NA TRBJ1-1 12 TRBV12-2 CASRFGPRGAFF TGTGCAAGTCGCTTCGGACCCCGCGGAGCTTTCTTT
NA TRBD2 TRBJ2-2 15 TRBV6-6 CASRLAGIGAGELFF TGTGCCAGCCGACTAGCGGGAATTGGGGCCGGGGAGCTGTTTTTT
NA NA TRBJ2-2 18 TRBV19 CASSIDRWGRTNTGELFF TGTGCCAGTAGTATAGATCGTTGGGGGAGGACGAACACCGGGGAGCTGTTTTTT
NA NA TRBJ2-7 14 TRBV19 CASSIQGGPYEQYF TGTGCCAGTAGTATTCAAGGCGGACCCTACGAGCAGTACTTC
once TRBD2 TRBJ2-7 20 TRBV19 CASSPISRLAGVLPIREQYF TGTGCCAGTAGTCCCATTTCTCGACTAGCGGGAGTCCTACCGATCAGGGAGCAGTACTTC
NA TRBD1 TRBJ1-6 14 TRBV7-9 CASSGWDSISPLHF TGTGCCAGCAGCGGTTGGGACAGTATTTCACCCCTCCACTTT
NA TRBD2 TRBJ2-1 16 TRBV30 CAWSGTSGGASNEQFF TGTGCCTGGAGTGGCACTAGCGGGGGGGCCTCCAATGAGCAGTTCTTC
NA NA TRBJ1-2 12 TRBV6-6 CASTADSYGYTF TGTGCCAGCACTGCGGACAGCTATGGCTACACCTTC
NA NA TRBJ2-3 13 TRBV7-7 CASSFYYTDTQYF TGTGCCAGCAGCTTTTATTACACAGATACGCAGTATTTT
NA NA TRBJ2-7 15 TRBV27 CASSLTRAPLYEQYF TGTGCCAGCAGTTTAACCAGGGCGCCCCTATACGAGCAGTACTTC
NA TRBD1 TRBJ2-7 14 TRBV7-2 CASSLFGTGAEQYF TGTGCCAGCAGCTTATTCGGGACAGGTGCCGAGCAGTACTTC
NA NA TRBJ1-3 14 TRBV6-6 CASSYYSVGNTIYF TGTGCCAGCAGTTACTACAGTGTGGGAAACACCATATATTTT
NA NA TRBJ2-7 13 TRBV4-2 CASSQDNSYEQYF TGTGCCAGCAGCCAAGACAACAGTTACGAGCAGTACTTC
once NA TRBJ1-4 15 TRBV28 CASSPAGTPKEKLFF TGTGCCAGCAGTCCTGCCGGGACACCCAAGGAAAAACTGTTTTTT
NA NA TRBJ2-3 14 TRBV5-6 CASSFTEVLYTQYF TGTGCCAGCAGCTTCACCGAGGTCCTTTATACGCAGTATTTT
once NA TRBJ2-7 16 TRBV7-3 CASSLRGGGASYEQYF TGTGCCAGCAGCTTACGGGGAGGGGGCGCCTCCTACGAGCAGTACTTC
NA NA TRBJ1-1 13 TRBV15 CATSRDGTSEAFF TGTGCCACCAGCAGAGATGGGACATCTGAAGCTTTCTTT
NA TRBD1 TRBJ1-2 15 TRBV29-1 CSVEGDRRANYGYTF TGCAGCGTCGAAGGGGACAGGAGAGCTAACTATGGCTACACCTTC
NA TRBD2 TRBJ2-2 15 TRBV29-1 CSGGTSGGNAGELFF TGCAGCGGAGGGACTAGCGGGGGGAACGCCGGGGAGCTGTTTTTT
NA NA TRBJ2-7 12 TRBV7-3 CASSLPPGEQYF TGTGCCAGCAGCCTCCCACCGGGCGAGCAGTACTTC
NA NA TRBJ2-2 16 TRBV5-1 CASSSRAGQNTGELFF TGCGCCAGCAGCTCCCGCGCAGGTCAAAACACCGGGGAGCTGTTTTTT
NA NA TRBJ1-5 13 TRBV18 CASSSVGNQPQHF TGTGCCAGCTCGTCGGTCGGGAATCAGCCCCAGCATTTT
few NA TRBJ2-7 18 TRBV4-3 CASSQTRDSSSISYEQYF TGCGCCAGCAGCCAGACCCGTGACTCCTCCTCCATCTCCTACGAGCAGTACTTC
NA NA TRBJ1-1 11 TRBV6-5 CASSGGAEAFF TGTGCCAGCTCCGGGGGAGCTGAAGCTTTCTTT
NA NA TRBJ2-3 14 TRBV7-2 CASSPTGPMSTQYF TGTGCCAGCAGCCCTACTGGGCCAATGAGCACGCAGTATTTT
once NA TRBJ2-7 15 TRBV7-2 CASRQGRLSSYEQYF TGTGCCAGCAGACAGGGACGGCTTAGCTCCTACGAGCAGTACTTC
NA NA TRBJ1-2 15 TRBV6-6 CASRSFGNPQYGYTF TGTGCCAGCAGATCTTTTGGCAATCCACAATATGGCTACACCTTC
NA NA TRBJ2-2 11 TRBV29-1 CSVYRTGELFF TGCAGCGTCTACAGGACCGGGGAGCTGTTTTTT
NA NA TRBJ2-7 13 TRBV27 CASSFASPYEQYF TGTGCCAGCAGTTTTGCGTCACCCTACGAGCAGTACTTC
NA NA TRBJ2-2 22 TRBV9 CASSPGGRGYVAEPMNTGELFF TGTGCCAGCAGCCCGGGGGGCAGGGGTTACGTAGCGGAGCCGATGAACACCGGGGAGCTGTTTTTT